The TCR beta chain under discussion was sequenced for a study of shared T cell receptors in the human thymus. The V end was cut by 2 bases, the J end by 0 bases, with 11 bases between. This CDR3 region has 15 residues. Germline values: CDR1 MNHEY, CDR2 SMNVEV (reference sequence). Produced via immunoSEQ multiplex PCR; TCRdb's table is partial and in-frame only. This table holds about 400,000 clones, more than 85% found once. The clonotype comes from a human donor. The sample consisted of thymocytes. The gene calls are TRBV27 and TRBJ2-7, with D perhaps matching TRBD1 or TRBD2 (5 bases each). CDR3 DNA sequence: TGTGCCAGCAGTTTAGTGCCAGGGAGCTCCTACGAGCAGTACTTC. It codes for CASSLVPGSSYEQYF.